The 11 T cell receptor beta chains below all came from one sample that was sequenced in a study of blood T cell repertoires in COVID-19. Only in-frame clones appear in the TCRdb table, and some are missing; sequencing was by immunoSEQ multiplex PCR. The sample includes 4,000 or so clones, approximately 89% seen only once; the top ten take 5.4%. Sequencing used peripheral blood. The receptors stem from a woman aged 70 to 79 with active COVID-19.

The chain has TRBV11-2 and TRBJ1-2; D remains ambiguous. V dropped 1 base and J dropped 2 bases, with 11 bases sitting between them. The germline V gene has CDR1 SGHAT and CDR2 FQNNGV. This CDR3 is built from 15 residues. CDR3 residues: CASSLVPRWNYGYTF. The CDR3 coding sequence is TGTGCCAGCAGCTTAGTTCCCAGGTGGAACTATGGCTACACCTTC.

This chain connects TRBV19 to TRBJ1-1, with D tentatively TRBD1 (5 bases). The CDR3 contains 20 residues. CDR1 and CDR2 from the germline V gene are LNHDA and SQIVND (reference sequence). Trimming cost V 1 base and J 3 bases, with 27 bases left between them. The CDR3 protein is CASSIGAGRFVREIDTEAFF. CDR3 sequence (DNA): TGTGCCAGTAGTATAGGGGCAGGGAGGTTTGTTAGAGAGATTGACACTGAAGCTTTCTTT.

This chain links TRBV2 with TRBJ2-7; 9 bases map to TRBD2. The germline CDR1 and CDR2 sequences are SNHLY and FYNNEI. The CDR3 consists of 13 residues. V lost 6 bases, J lost 4 bases, and 4 bases stayed unmatched. CDR3 nucleotide sequence: TGTGCCAGCAGACTAGCGGGCCCATACGAGCAGTACTTC. This codes for CASRLAGPYEQYF.

The table lists this clone with a count of one. The chain recombines TRBV19 with TRBJ2-3; D unclear. Trimming shortened V by 7 bases and J by 1 base, and 15 bases separated the two germline ends. This CDR3 has 15 residues. Germline CDR1 and CDR2: LNHDA and SQIVND (reference sequence). The CDR3 nucleotides read TGTGCCAGTAAGCCCCTAATCCTCGGCACAGATACGCAGTATTTT. It translates to CASKPLILGTDTQYF.

The V gene is TRBV25-1, the J gene TRBJ2-7; 8 positions agree with TRBD1. J gave up 0 bases and V 4 bases, and 11 bases lay outside the gene matches. CDR3 length equals 17 residues. The germline gives CDR1 MGHDK, CDR2 SYGVNS. CDR3 protein: CASSAWTLDRVSYEQYF. CDR3 DNA: TGTGCCAGCAGTGCATGGACCTTGGACAGGGTCTCCTACGAGCAGTACTTC.

The chain combines TRBV5-4 with TRBJ2-5; possibly TRBD1 for D (8 bases). Trimming took off 0 bases at V and 4 bases at J, with 19 bases between the two ends. The V gene's germline CDR1 is SGHNT and CDR2 YYREEE (reference sequence). The CDR3 totals 17 residues. CDR3 nucleotides: TGTGCCAGCAGCTTGGGAGGGAGACAGGGGAGGGGAGAGACCCAGTACTTC. It codes for CASSLGGRQGRGETQYF.

This clone has a single count. V gene TRBV5-6 combines with J gene TRBJ1-2; possible D gene TRBD1, 6 bases. The germline V gene encodes CDR1 SGHDT and CDR2 YYEEEE. The ends were cut back, 1 base at V and 11 bases at J, with 9 bases in the middle. This CDR3 comprises 11 residues. The CDR3 nucleotides are TGTGCCAGCAGCTTGTGGGGACAATACACCTTC. Translated: CASSLWGQYTF.

This clone has only a few counts. V usage is TRBV5-1 and J usage is TRBJ2-7; weak D call: TRBD1 (6 bases). The V and J ends lost 4 bases and 4 bases respectively, with 12 bases between them. Germline V CDR1 and CDR2: SGHRS, YFSETQ. The CDR3 consists of 13 residues. As DNA, the CDR3 is TGCGCCAGCAGCGAGATGACAGGATACGAGCAGTACTTC. It translates to CASSEMTGYEQYF.

The chain couples TRBV12-5 to TRBJ2-4, with 10 nucleotides matching TRBD2. Trimming at V came to 0 bases and at J to 0 bases, leaving 11 bases not matched to a gene. Germline-derived CDR1 and CDR2 are LGHNT and FRNRAP. The CDR3 has 20 amino acids. CDR3 sequence: CASGLVLAGGQSVAKNIQYF. The DNA for the CDR3 is TGTGCTAGTGGTTTGGTATTAGCGGGGGGCCAATCCGTAGCCAAAAACATTCAGTACTTC.

The V gene is TRBV4-1, the J gene TRBJ2-7; 8 nucleotides match TRBD2. Germline CDR1 and CDR2: MGHRA and YSYEKL. J was trimmed by 5 bases and V by 3 bases; bases with no gene match: 9. This CDR3 region has 15 residues. The CDR3: CASSQQAGAWNEQYF. The CDR3 region has the DNA TGCGCCAGCAGCCAGCAAGCGGGAGCTTGGAACGAGCAGTACTTC.

The rearrangement joins TRBV5-4 to TRBJ1-2; D not resolved. Per germline, CDR1 SGHNT and CDR2 YYREEE (reference sequence). The CDR3 is 13 residues long. V was trimmed by 0 bases and J by 2 bases, leaving 5 bases between them. CDR3 residues: CASSLVQNYGYTF. In DNA form, the CDR3 reads TGTGCCAGCAGCTTGGTACAGAACTATGGCTACACCTTC.